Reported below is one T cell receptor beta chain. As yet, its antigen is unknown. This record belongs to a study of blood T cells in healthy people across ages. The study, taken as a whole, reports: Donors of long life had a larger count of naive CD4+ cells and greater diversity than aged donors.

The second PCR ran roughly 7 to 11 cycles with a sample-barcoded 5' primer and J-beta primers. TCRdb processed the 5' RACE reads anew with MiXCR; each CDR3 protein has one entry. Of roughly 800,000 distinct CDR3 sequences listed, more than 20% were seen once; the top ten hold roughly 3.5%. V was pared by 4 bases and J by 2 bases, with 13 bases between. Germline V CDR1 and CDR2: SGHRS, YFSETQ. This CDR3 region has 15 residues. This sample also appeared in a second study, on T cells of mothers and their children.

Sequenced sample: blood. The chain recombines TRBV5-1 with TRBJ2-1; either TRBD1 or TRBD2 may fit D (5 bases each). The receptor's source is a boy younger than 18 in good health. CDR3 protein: CASSLTGTTYNEQFF. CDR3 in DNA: TGCGCCAGCAGCCTCACCGGGACCACCTACAATGAGCAGTTCTTC. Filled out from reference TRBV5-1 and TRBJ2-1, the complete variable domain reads KAGVTQTPRYLIKTRGQQVTLSCSPISGHRSVSWYQQTPGQGLQFLFEYFSETQRNKGNFPGRFSGRQFSNSRSEMNVSTLELGDSALYLCASSLTGTTYNEQFFGPGTRLTVL.